This T cell receptor beta chain was recovered during a study of cytomegalovirus exposure and HLA in healthy donors. Study results and limitations: Presence/absence analyses assumed roughly uniform sequencing depth across donors, which may not hold. In a later analysis, a missense DCLRE1C variant was linked to TCR beta V- and J-gene trimming. Later examination showed HLA-associated TCR beta chains had greater clonal expansion than equally common others. In an earlier analysis, in around 590 donors, most V segments appeared productive either ~90% or ~30% of the time.

The PCR employed 60 Vbeta primers together with 13 Jbeta primers. Only in-frame clones appear in the TCRdb table, and some are missing; sequencing was by immunoSEQ multiplex PCR. Here the sample spans some 120,000 clones, 81% being singletons. J lost 2 bases, V lost 4 bases, and 19 bases had no gene match. Germline V gives CDR1 MGHRA, CDR2 YSYEKL. CDR3 length equals 21 residues. Comment on this clone: The antigen remains undetermined.

The chain recombines TRBV4-1 with TRBJ2-1; 11 nucleotides match TRBD2. The origin of this receptor is a woman aged 40-49 years in good health and CMV-seronegative. The specimen sequenced was PBMCs. The CDR3 region has the DNA TGCGCCAGCAGCCCCTTCGGCAGCTCTCTAGCGGGGGGCCGTCCCTACAATGAGCAGTTCTTC. This gives the protein CASSPFGSSLAGGRPYNEQFF.